The 3 T cell receptor beta chains reported below all come from one sample, sequenced in a study of blood T cells in healthy people across ages. The authors ran a second PCR of roughly 6 to 11 cycles using a sample-barcoded 5' primer and a J-beta primer mix. TCRdb fed the 5' RACE reads into MiXCR, producing one record per CDR3 protein. The sample records over 950,000 distinct CDR3 sequences, roughly two fifths being singletons. The sequencing sample was made of blood. The receptors come from a man aged 18 to 29 in good health.

There are a few counts of this clonotype. The CDR3 DNA reads as TGCAGTGCTAGAGATCCGAAACAGGGTTTCGGACCCCTCCACTTT. It yields the protein CSARDPKQGFGPLHF. The chain has TRBV20-1 and TRBJ1-6; D may be TRBD1 (6 bases). Deletions cut 0 bases from V and 12 bases from J, with 18 bases between. This CDR3 has 15 residues. Germline-derived CDR1 and CDR2 are DFQATT and SNEGSKA (reference sequence).

This clonotype appeared a few times. J is TRBJ2-7 and V is TRBV25-1, with 10 bases identical to TRBD1. V lost 4 bases, J lost 2 bases, and 2 bases stayed unmatched. Germline assignment: CDR1 MGHDK and CDR2 SYGVNS. CDR3 length: 14 residues. In nucleotides, the CDR3 is TGTGCCAGCAGTGGGACAGGGGGTACCTACGAGCAGTACTTC. The encoded protein is CASSGTGGTYEQYF.

This clonotype was observed a few times. The V call is TRBV4-1, the J call TRBJ1-2; D ambiguous. The germline gives CDR1 MGHRA, CDR2 YSYEKL. The CDR3 is made up of 16 amino acids. Trimming shortened V by 1 base and J by 3 bases, and 15 bases separated the two germline ends. CDR3 protein: CASSQGSSLRDYGYTF. In DNA form, the CDR3 reads TGCGCCAGCAGCCAAGGATCGAGCCTGAGAGACTATGGCTACACCTTC.